These 24 T cell receptor beta chains were all obtained from the same sample, sequenced in a study of response to subunit inactivated influenza vaccine. TCRdb analysed the RT-PCR reads with MiXCR anew, one entry per CDR3 protein. The table lists about 500,000 distinct CDR3 sequences, more than 15% of them singletons. This specimen consisted of CD4+ T cells sorted from PBMCs, obtained roughly 24 months after vaccination. These receptors were collected from a man aged 45-69 years who received an inactivated influenza vaccine.

This clonotype was seen a handful of times. The J gene is TRBJ2-7, the V gene TRBV6-2 or TRBV6-3; a possible D gene is TRBD1 (5 bases). CDR1 is MNHEY and CDR2 is SVGEGT in the germline V gene. The CDR3 is 13 amino acids. The V end lost 7 bases, the J end lost 7 bases, and 17 bases lay between the germline ends. The CDR3: CASTDRRVSEQYF. CDR3 bases: TGTGCCAGCACCGATCGCAGGGTGTCAGAGCAGTACTTC.

This clonotype was observed many times. This chain connects TRBV24-1 to TRBJ2-5; no firm D call. CDR1 is KGHDR, CDR2 SFDVKD, per germline. The CDR3 runs 12 residues. The V end was cut by 4 bases, the J end by 3 bases, with 5 bases between. CDR3 bases: TGTGCCACCAGTGAAAGGGAAGAGACCCAGTACTTC. This gives the protein CATSEREETQYF.

V gene TRBV6-4 combines with J gene TRBJ2-2; D possibly corresponds to TRBD2 (5 bases). Trimming shortened V by 5 bases and J by 4 bases, and 8 bases separated the two germline ends. The germline CDR1 and CDR2 sequences are MRHNA and SNTAGT. The CDR3 is 13 residues long. The CDR3 is CASSPGSTGELFF. The DNA for the CDR3 is TGTGCCAGCAGTCCGGGATCCACCGGGGAGCTGTTTTTT.

A single count supports this clonotype. The chain is built from TRBV28 and TRBJ2-7; tentative D call: TRBD2 (6 bases). Germline CDR1 and CDR2: MDHEN and SYDVKM. V lost 5 bases, J lost 5 bases, and 19 bases lay in between. The CDR3 runs to 15 residues. The CDR3 loop reads CASSGGLWGFNEQYF. The CDR3 DNA reads TGTGCCAGCAGTGGGGGGTTGTGGGGTTTTAACGAGCAGTACTTC.

The rearrangement joins TRBV20-1 to TRBJ2-3; 8 bases fit TRBD1. The CDR3 has 14 residues. V dropped 7 bases and J dropped 4; count of bases not matched to a gene: 10. Germline CDR1 is DFQATT and CDR2 is SNEGSKA (reference sequence). Here the CDR3 DNA reads TGCAGTGTTCTCCGGGACAGGAAGGCAGATACGCAGTATTTT. It specifies CSVLRDRKADTQYF.

The chain employs TRBV20-1 and TRBJ2-3, with TRBD2 as a possible D gene (5 bases). The CDR3 sequence is 14 residues long. Germline-derived CDR1 and CDR2 are DFQATT and SNEGSKA (reference sequence). V was cut by 6 bases and J by 0 bases, with 13 bases left in between. CDR3 region: CSAPRGGSTDTQYF. The CDR3 DNA reads TGCAGTGCCCCCCGGGGTGGTAGCACAGATACGCAGTATTTT.

The table lists this clonotype with a few counts. The chain joins TRBV18 to TRBJ2-2; D remains ambiguous. Germline CDR1 reads KGHSH; CDR2 reads LQKENI. The CDR3 loop spans 14 amino acids. Trimming left V 2 bases short and J 1 base short, with 5 bases between. In nucleotides, the CDR3 is TGTGCCAGCTCACCAGATTTGAACACCGGGGAGCTGTTTTTT. It specifies CASSPDLNTGELFF.

Only a few counts were recorded for this clonotype. The chain uses TRBV3-1 and TRBJ2-2; TRBD1 aligns across 7 bases. This CDR3 is 15 amino acids long. V was clipped by 3 bases and J by 0 bases; unmatched bases: 1. Germline CDR1 is LGHDT and CDR2 is YNNKEL (reference sequence). The CDR3 DNA sequence: TGTGCCAGCAGCCAGACAGGGACGAACACCGGGGAGCTGTTTTTT. It codes for CASSQTGTNTGELFF.

The chain uses TRBV18 and TRBJ2-3; D may be TRBD1 or TRBD2 (5 bases each). Trimming pared 3 bases from V and 0 bases from J, leaving 16 bases between. Germline CDR1 KGHSH, CDR2 LQKENI. CDR3 length: 17 amino acids. For the CDR3, the DNA is TGTGCCAGCTCACCTATTATTGACTGGGGGAGCACAGATACGCAGTATTTT. Its translation is CASSPIIDWGSTDTQYF.

This rearrangement joins TRBV5-1 to TRBJ1-1, with D unresolved. Germline V gives CDR1 SGHRS, CDR2 YFSETQ. This CDR3 region has 14 residues. V shed 6 bases and J shed 6 bases, with 18 bases lying between them. CDR3 coding DNA: TGCGCCAGCACCTTCGAGGCAGGAAGCGCTGAAGCTTTCTTT. Protein sequence: CASTFEAGSAEAFF.

This clonotype has more than one count but fewer than ten. V usage is TRBV3-1 and J usage is TRBJ2-5; no definite D call. The V gene lost 5 bases and the J gene lost 7 bases, with 8 bases spanning the gap. Germline V gene data show CDR1 as LGHDT and CDR2 as YNNKEL (reference sequence). CDR3 length: 11 amino acids. CDR3 sequence reads: CASSSTTTQYF. CDR3 nucleotides: TGTGCCAGCAGCTCCACAACGACCCAGTACTTC.

The V call is TRBV20-1, the J call TRBJ1-5, with 7 bases fitting TRBD1. The germline CDR1 and CDR2 sequences are DFQATT and SNEGSKA (reference sequence). Unmatched junction bases numbered 6, after V lost 3 bases and J lost 7 bases. This CDR3 spans 13 amino acids. The CDR3 DNA reads as TGCAGTGCTAGCAGACAGGGAGGGCAGCCCCAGCATTTT. Encoded protein: CSASRQGGQPQHF.

This clonotype was counted between two and nine times. This chain links TRBV29-1 with TRBJ2-1; TRBD2 agrees at 11 bases. The trim removed 4 bases at V and 5 bases at J, leaving 1 base unmatched. Germline loops: CDR1 SQVTM, CDR2 ANQGSEA. The CDR3 contains 13 residues. This CDR3 is CSVVSGGDNEQFF. The CDR3 region has the DNA TGCAGCGTTGTTAGCGGGGGGGACAATGAGCAGTTCTTC.

This clonotype was counted only a few times. The chain recombines TRBV3-1 with TRBJ2-1; 7 bases map to TRBD1. The CDR3 covers 12 residues. Germline trimming cut 6 bases from V and 9 bases from J; bases unmatched to any gene: 5. Germline CDR1 is LGHDT and CDR2 is YNNKEL (reference sequence). CDR3 amino acids: CASRRTGVEQFF. In DNA, the CDR3 is TGTGCCAGCAGACGGACAGGAGTTGAGCAGTTCTTC.

Turning to this clonotype: It is likely a read error, because the conserved phenylalanine at the end of the CDR3 is missing. The J gene is TRBJ2-5, the V gene TRBV4-3, with a possible D match to TRBD2 (6 bases). From germline, CDR1 is LGHNA and CDR2 YSLEER. The CDR3 totals 13 residues. V was clipped by 0 bases and J by 8 bases, with 10 bases between them. CDR3 sequence (DNA): TGCGCCAGCAGCCAAGATATCGGGACTACCCAGTACTAC. It is translated as CASSQDIGTTQYY.

In its sample, this clonotype was seen a few times. The CDR3 sequence is CSARPGEGPYNEQFF. In nucleotides, the CDR3 is TGCAGTGCTCGACCGGGGGAGGGTCCCTACAATGAGCAGTTCTTC. The chain carries TRBV20-1 and TRBJ2-1, with 7 bases identical to TRBD2. This CDR3 comprises 15 residues. Losses at the gene ends were 5 bases for V and 2 bases for J; bases not matched to a gene: 9. Per the germline V gene, CDR1 is DFQATT and CDR2 is SNEGSKA (reference sequence).

This clonotype was counted once. V and J are TRBV20-1 and TRBJ2-5, with 7 bases that match TRBD2. The germline CDR1 and CDR2 sequences are DFQATT and SNEGSKA (reference sequence). Trimming at V came to 2 bases and at J to 5 bases, leaving 5 bases not matched to a gene. This CDR3 is 13 amino acids long. DNA for the CDR3: TGCAGTGCTAGAAAGCGGGAACAGGAGACCCAGTACTTC. It specifies CSARKREQETQYF.

This clonotype was counted ten times or more. The chain is built from TRBV29-1 and TRBJ2-7, with 9 positions matching TRBD2. The junction had 7 bases not matched to a gene; V was cut back by 2 bases and J by 8 bases. Germline V gene data show CDR1 as SQVTM and CDR2 as ANQGSEA. CDR3 size: 13 residues. The CDR3 DNA is TGCAGCGTTGAAATGCCGACTAGCGGACAGCAGTACTTC. Translated, it gives CSVEMPTSGQQYF.

The J gene is TRBJ2-5, the V gene TRBV12-3 or TRBV12-4; D uncertain. The length of the CDR3 is 13 residues. Trimming removed 3 bases from V and 4 bases from J, with 9 bases in between. The CDR3 DNA follows: TGTGCCAGCAGTTTGTTCAGTCGAGAGACCCAGTACTTC. Residues: CASSLFSRETQYF.

This rearrangement joins TRBV7-2 to TRBJ2-7, with D possibly being TRBD1 (5 bases). This CDR3 region has 13 residues. V lost 3 bases, J lost 4 bases, and 10 bases lay in between. Germline CDR1 SGHTA, CDR2 FQGNSA. The CDR3 spells CASSFTGFYEQYF. CDR3 bases: TGTGCCAGCAGCTTCACAGGATTTTACGAGCAGTACTTC.

The chain is built from TRBV4-3 and TRBJ2-1; maybe TRBD1 (6 bases). The length of the CDR3 is 17 residues. V lost 0 bases, J lost 4 bases, and 16 bases lay in between. CDR1 and CDR2 from the germline V gene are LGHNA and YSLEER. CDR3 in DNA: TGCGCCAGCAGCCAAGATCCAAAGGGGGTAGGTTACAATGAGCAGTTCTTC. Its translation is CASSQDPKGVGYNEQFF.

V is TRBV21-1 and J is TRBJ2-3; TRBD1 was called by the table and not checked on the DNA. TRBV21-1 is listed as a pseudogene. The CDR3 loop spans 14 amino acids. The CDR3 spells CATDRRQGRDTQYF. CDR3 DNA: TGTGCCACCGACAGGCGACAGGGTCGAGATACGCAGTATTTT.

V usage is TRBV20-1 and J usage is TRBJ2-3; D perhaps matches TRBD2 (5 bases). Trimming left V 3 bases short and J 3 bases short, with 16 bases between. Per the germline V gene, CDR1 is DFQATT and CDR2 is SNEGSKA (reference sequence). The length of the CDR3 is 15 residues. CDR3: CSARDGLRGTDTQYF. CDR3 sequence (DNA): TGCAGTGCTAGGGACGGGCTTCGGGGAACAGATACGCAGTATTTT.

This chain connects TRBV25-1 to TRBJ2-5; TRBD2 might be the D (6 bases). Between the trimmed V and J ends, which lost 6 bases and 5 bases, there was a span of 13 bases. The CDR3 extends over 13 amino acids. CDR1 is MGHDK, CDR2 SYGVNS, per germline. Here the CDR3 reads CASRRRGLETQYF. The CDR3 DNA follows: TGTGCCAGCAGGAGGAGGGGTTTGGAGACCCAGTACTTC.